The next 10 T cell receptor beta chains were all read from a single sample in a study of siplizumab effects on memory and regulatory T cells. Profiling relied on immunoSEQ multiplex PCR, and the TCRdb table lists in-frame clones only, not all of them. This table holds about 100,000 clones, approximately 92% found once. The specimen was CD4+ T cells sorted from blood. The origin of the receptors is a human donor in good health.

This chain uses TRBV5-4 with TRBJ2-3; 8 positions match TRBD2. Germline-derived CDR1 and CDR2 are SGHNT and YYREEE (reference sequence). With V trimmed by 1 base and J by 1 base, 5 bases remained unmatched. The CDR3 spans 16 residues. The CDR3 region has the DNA TGTGCCAGCAGCTTGAGCGGCGGGGGGCGCACAGATACGCAGTATTTT. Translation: CASSLSGGGRTDTQYF.

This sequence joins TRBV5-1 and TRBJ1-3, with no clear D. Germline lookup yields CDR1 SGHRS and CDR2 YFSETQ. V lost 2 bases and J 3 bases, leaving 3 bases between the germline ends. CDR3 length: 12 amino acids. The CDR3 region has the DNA TGCGCCAGCAGCTTTAGTGGAAACACCATATATTTT. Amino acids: CASSFSGNTIYF.

CDR3: CARHPAPYRVRGNQPQHF. CDR3 DNA: TGCGCCAGACACCCGGCCCCTTACAGGGTTCGAGGCAATCAGCCCCAGCATTTT. The genes are TRBV5-1 and TRBJ1-5; the D gene is possibly TRBD1 (6 bases). V lost 8 bases, J lost 2 bases, and 26 bases lay in between. The V gene's germline CDR1 is SGHRS and CDR2 YFSETQ. CDR3 length: 18 residues.

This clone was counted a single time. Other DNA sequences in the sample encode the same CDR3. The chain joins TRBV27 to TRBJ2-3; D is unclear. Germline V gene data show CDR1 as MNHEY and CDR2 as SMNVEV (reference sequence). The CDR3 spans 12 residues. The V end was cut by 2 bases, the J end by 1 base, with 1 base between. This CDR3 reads CASSLGTDTQYF. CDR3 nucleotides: TGTGCCAGCAGTTTAGGCACAGATACGCAGTATTTT.

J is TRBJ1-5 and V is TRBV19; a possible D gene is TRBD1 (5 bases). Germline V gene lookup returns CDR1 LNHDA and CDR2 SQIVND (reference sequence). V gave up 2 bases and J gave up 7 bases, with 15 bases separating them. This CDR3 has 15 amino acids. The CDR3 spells CASSIWQGMGQPQHF. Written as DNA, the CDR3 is TGTGCCAGTAGTATATGGCAGGGTATGGGCCAGCCCCAGCATTTT. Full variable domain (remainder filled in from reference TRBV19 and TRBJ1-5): DGGITQSPKYLFRKEGQNVTLSCEQNLNHDAMYWYRQDPGQGLRLIYYSQIVNDFQKGDIAEGYSVSREKKESFPLTVTSAQKNPTAFYLCASSIWQGMGQPQHFGDGTRLSIL.

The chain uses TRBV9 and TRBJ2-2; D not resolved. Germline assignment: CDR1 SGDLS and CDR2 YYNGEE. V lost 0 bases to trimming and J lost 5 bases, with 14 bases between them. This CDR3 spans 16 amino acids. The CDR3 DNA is TGTGCCAGCAGCGTAGGATCGCGCGCGAGAACCGGGGAGCTGTTTTTT. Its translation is CASSVGSRARTGELFF.

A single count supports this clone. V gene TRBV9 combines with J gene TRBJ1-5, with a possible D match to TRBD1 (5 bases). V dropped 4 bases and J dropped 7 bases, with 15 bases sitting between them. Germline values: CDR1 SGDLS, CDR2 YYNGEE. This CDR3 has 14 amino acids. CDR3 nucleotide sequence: TGTGCCAGCAGCTCGGGGGTAGCTGGGCAGCCCCAGCATTTT. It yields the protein CASSSGVAGQPQHF.

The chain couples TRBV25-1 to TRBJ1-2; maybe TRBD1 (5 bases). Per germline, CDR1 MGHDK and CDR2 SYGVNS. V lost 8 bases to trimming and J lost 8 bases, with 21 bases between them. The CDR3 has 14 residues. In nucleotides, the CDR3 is TGTGCCAGCGAGGGCCGGGGGAGAGTGGGCGGCTACACCTTC. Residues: CASEGRGRVGGYTF.

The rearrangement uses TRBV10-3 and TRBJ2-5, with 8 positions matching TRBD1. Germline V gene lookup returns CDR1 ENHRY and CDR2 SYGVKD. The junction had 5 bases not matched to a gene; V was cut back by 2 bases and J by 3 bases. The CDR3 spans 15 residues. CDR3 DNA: TGTGCCATCAGTGAGGGACAGGGTAGGGAAGAGACCCAGTACTTC. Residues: CAISEGQGREETQYF.

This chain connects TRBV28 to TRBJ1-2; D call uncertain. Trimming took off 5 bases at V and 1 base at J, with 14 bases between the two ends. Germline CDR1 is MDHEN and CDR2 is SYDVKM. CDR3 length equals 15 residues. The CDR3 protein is CASSPSWGFNYGYTF. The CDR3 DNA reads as TGTGCCAGCAGTCCTTCATGGGGATTTAACTATGGCTACACCTTC.